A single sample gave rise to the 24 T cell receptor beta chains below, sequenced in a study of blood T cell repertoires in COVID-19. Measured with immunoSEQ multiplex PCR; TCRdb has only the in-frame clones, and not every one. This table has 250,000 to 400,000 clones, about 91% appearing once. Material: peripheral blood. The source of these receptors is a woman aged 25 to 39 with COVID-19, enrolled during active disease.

As DNA, the CDR3 is TGTGCCAGCAGCGACGGGACTTCGAATGAAAAACTGTTTTTT. Translating it yields CASSDGTSNEKLFF. The chain employs TRBV9 and TRBJ1-4; tentatively, D is TRBD1 (5 bases). V was shortened by 3 bases and J by 5 bases, with 11 bases between the two germline ends. Germline CDR1 SGDLS, CDR2 YYNGEE. The CDR3 runs to 14 residues.

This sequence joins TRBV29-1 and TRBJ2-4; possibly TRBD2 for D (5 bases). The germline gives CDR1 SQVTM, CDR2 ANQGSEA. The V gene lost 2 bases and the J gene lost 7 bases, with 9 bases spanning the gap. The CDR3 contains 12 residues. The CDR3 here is CSVETGVNIQYF. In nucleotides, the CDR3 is TGCAGCGTTGAAACCGGGGTGAACATTCAGTACTTC.

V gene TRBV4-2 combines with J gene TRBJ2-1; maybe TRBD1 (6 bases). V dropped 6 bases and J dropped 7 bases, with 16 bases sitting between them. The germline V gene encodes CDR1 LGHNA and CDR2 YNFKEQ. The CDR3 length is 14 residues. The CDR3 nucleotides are TGTGCCAGCAGTCTGGCACTAGGGGGTAATGAGCAGTTCTTC. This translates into CASSLALGGNEQFF.

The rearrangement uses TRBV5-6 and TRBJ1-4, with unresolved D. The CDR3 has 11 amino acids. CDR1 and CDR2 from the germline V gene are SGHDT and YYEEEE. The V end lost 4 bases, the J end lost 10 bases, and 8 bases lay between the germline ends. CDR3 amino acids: CASSRLGKLFF. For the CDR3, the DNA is TGTGCCAGCAGCCGCCTAGGAAAACTGTTTTTT.

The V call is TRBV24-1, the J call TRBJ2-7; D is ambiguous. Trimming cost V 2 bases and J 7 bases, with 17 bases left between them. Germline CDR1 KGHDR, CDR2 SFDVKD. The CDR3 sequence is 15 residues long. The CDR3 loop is CATSDSGASKEEQYF. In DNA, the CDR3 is TGTGCCACCAGTGATTCCGGAGCGTCCAAGGAAGAGCAGTACTTC.

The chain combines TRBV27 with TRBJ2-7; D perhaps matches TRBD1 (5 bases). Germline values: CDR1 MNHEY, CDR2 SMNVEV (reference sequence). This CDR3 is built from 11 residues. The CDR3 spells CASSLSLAGRV. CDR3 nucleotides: TGTGCCAGCAGTTTATCTTTAGCAGGGCGCGTC.

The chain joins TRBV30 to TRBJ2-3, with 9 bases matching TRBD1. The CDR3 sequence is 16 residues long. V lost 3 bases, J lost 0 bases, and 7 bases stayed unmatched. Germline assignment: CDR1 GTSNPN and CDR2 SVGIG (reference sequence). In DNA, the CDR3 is TGTGCCTGGAGCCTAGGGACAGGGCTTAGCACAGATACGCAGTATTTT. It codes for CAWSLGTGLSTDTQYF.

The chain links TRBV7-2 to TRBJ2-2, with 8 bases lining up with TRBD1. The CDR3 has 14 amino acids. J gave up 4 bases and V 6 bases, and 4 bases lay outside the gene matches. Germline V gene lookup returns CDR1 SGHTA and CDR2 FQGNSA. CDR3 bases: TGTGCCAGCAGTTTTACAGGGGGCACCGGGGAGCTGTTTTTT. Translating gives CASSFTGGTGELFF.

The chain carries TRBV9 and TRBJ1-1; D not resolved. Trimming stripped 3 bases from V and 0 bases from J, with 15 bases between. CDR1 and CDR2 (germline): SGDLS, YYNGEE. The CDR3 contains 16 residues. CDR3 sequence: CASSGRIEAMNTEAFF. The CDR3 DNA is TGTGCCAGCAGCGGAAGAATCGAGGCCATGAACACTGAAGCTTTCTTT.

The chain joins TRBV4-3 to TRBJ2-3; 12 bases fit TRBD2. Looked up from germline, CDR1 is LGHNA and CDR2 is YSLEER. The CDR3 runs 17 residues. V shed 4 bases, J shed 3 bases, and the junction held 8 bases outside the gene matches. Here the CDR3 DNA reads TGCGCCAGCAGCCCACGCCTAGCGGGGGGGCTTACAGATACGCAGTATTTT. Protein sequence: CASSPRLAGGLTDTQYF.

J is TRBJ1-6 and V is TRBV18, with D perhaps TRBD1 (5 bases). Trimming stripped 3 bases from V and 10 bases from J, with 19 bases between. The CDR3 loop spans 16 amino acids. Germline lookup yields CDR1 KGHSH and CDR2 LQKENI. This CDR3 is CASSPPGRSGESPLHF. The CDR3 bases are TGTGCCAGCTCACCCCCGGGACGGTCGGGGGAGTCACCCCTCCACTTT.

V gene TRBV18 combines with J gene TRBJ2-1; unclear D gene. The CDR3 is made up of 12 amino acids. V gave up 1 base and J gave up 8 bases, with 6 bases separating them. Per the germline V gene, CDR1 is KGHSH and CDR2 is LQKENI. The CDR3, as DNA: TGTGCCAGCTCACCACAGAGCGATGAGCAGTTCTTC. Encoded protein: CASSPQSDEQFF.

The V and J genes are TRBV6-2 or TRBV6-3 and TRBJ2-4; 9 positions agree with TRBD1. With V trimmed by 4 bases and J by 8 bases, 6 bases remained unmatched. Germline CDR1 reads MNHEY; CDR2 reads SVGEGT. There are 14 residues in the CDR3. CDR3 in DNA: TGTGCCAGCAGTTCGGGGGGACAGGGATACATTCAGTACTTC. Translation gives CASSSGGQGYIQYF.

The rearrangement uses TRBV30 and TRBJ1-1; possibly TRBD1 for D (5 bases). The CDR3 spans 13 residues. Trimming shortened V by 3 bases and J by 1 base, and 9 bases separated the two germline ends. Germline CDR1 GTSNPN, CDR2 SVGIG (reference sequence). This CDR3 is CAWRKGRNTEAFF. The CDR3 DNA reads TGTGCCTGGAGGAAGGGGCGGAACACTGAAGCTTTCTTT.

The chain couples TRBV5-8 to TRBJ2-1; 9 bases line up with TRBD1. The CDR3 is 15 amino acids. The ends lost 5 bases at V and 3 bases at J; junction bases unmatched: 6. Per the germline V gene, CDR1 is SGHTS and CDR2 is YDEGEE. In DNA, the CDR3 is TGTGCCAGCAGTACCGGGACAGGGTACTACAATGAGCAGTTCTTC. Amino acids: CASSTGTGYYNEQFF.

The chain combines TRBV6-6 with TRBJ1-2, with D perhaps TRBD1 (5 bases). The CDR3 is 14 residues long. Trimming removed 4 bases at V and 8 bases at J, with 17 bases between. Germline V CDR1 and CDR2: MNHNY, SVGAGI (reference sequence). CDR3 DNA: TGTGCCAGCAGTTCCTGGGACTCCCGGAGGGGCTACACCTTC. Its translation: CASSSWDSRRGYTF.

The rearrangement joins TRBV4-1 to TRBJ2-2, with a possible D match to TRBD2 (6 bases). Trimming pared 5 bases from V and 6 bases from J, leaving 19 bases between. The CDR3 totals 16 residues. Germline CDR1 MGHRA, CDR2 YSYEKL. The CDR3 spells CASSVRERSDAGELFF. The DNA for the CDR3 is TGCGCCAGCAGCGTCCGGGAGAGGTCTGATGCCGGGGAGCTGTTTTTT.

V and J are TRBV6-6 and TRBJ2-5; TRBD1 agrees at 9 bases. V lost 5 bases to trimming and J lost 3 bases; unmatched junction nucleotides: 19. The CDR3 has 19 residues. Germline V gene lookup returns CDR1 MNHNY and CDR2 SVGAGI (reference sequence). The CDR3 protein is CASSPQRDWTGVMKETQYF. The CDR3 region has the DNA TGTGCCAGCAGTCCTCAAAGAGATTGGACAGGGGTGATGAAAGAGACCCAGTACTTC.

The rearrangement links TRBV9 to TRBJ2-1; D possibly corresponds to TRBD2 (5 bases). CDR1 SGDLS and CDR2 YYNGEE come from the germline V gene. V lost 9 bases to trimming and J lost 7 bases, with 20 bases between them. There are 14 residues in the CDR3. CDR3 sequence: CANGTSPEANEQFF. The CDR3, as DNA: TGTGCCAATGGTACTTCCCCGGAGGCGAATGAGCAGTTCTTC.

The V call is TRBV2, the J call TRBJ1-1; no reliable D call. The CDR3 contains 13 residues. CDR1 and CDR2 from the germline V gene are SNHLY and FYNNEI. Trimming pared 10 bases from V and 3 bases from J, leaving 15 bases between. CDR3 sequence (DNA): TGTGCCACCCGAGGGAGGGCATACACTGAAGCTTTCTTT. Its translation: CATRGRAYTEAFF.

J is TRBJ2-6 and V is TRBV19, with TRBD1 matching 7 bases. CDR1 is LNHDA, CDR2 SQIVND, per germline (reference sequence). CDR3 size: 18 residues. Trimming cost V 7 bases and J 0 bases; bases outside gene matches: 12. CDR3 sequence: CASKGTGETHSGANVLTF. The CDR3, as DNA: TGTGCCAGTAAGGGAACAGGGGAAACCCACTCTGGGGCCAACGTCCTGACTTTC.

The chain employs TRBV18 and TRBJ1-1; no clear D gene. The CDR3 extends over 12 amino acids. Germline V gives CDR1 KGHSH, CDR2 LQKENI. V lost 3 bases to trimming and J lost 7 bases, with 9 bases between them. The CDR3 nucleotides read TGTGCCAGCTCACCCGCTAATCGTGAAGCTTTCTTT. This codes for CASSPANREAFF.

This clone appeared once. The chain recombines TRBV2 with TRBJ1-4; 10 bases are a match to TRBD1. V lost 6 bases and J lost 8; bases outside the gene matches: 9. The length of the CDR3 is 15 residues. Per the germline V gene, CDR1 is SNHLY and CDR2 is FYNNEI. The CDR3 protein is CASSTDRGQEEKLFF. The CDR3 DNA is TGTGCCAGCAGCACCGACAGGGGGCAAGAAGAAAAACTGTTTTTT.

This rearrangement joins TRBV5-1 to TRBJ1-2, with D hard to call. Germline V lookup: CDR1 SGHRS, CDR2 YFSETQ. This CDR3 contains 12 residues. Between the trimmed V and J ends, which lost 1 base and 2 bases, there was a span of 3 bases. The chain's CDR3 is CASSLRNYGYTF. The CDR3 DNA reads TGCGCCAGCAGCTTGCGGAACTATGGCTACACCTTC.